A single sample is the source of the 2 T cell receptor beta chains below, sequenced in a study of blood T cell repertoires in COVID-19. Profiled with immunoSEQ multiplex PCR; TCRdb holds only in-frame clones, not every one. The table has some 300,000 clones, around four fifths seen once. Sequencing used peripheral blood. All receptors derive from a woman aged 45-65 years with active or convalescent COVID-19.

This clone was recorded a few times. The CDR3 nucleotides read TGTGCCAGCAGTGAAGCGCGTGGGAGGCTGGAGACCCAGTACTTC. This sequence encodes CASSEARGRLETQYF. The chain combines TRBV6-1 with TRBJ2-5; TRBD2 might be the D (6 bases). The CDR3 is made up of 15 amino acids. CDR1 and CDR2 from the germline V gene are MNHNS and SASEGT. V was shortened by 0 bases and J by 5 bases, with 13 bases between the two germline ends.

The rearrangement uses TRBV4-1 and TRBJ2-6; D is perhaps TRBD1 (6 bases). V lost 2 bases to trimming and J lost 0 bases, with 23 bases between them. Germline lookup yields CDR1 MGHRA and CDR2 YSYEKL. The CDR3 consists of 21 residues. CDR3 in DNA: TGCGCCAGCAGCCAATGGAGAGACAGGCCTTATCTTAGCTCTGGGGCCAACGTCCTGACTTTC. Protein product: CASSQWRDRPYLSSGANVLTF.